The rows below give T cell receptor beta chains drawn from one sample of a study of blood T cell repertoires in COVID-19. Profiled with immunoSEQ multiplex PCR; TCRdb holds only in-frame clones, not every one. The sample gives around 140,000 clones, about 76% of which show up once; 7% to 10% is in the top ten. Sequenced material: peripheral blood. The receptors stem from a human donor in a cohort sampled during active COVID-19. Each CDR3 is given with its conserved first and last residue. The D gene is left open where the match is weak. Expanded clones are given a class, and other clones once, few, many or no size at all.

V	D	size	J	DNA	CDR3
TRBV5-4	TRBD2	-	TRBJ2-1	TGTGCCAGCAGCTTTGGCGGGAGGGCCCCCAATGAGCAGTTCTTC	CASSFGGRAPNEQFF
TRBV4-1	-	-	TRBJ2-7	TGCGCCAGCAGCCCAGCTACTAGTGTAGGATACGAGCAGTACTTC	CASSPATSVGYEQYF
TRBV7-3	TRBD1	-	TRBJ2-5	TGTGCCAGCAGCCCGGACAGGGGCCAAGAGACCCAGTACTTC	CASSPDRGQETQYF
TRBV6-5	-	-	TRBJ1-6	TGTGCCAGCAGTTACTCGAGACAGTGGCATTCACCCCTCCACTTT	CASSYSRQWHSPLHF
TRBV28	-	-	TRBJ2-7	TGTGCCAGCAGAGTGACAGGAGGCTACGAGCAGTACTTC	CASRVTGGYEQYF
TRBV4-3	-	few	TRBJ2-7	TGCGCCAGCAGCCGAGGACTAAGCGGCTACGAGCAGTACTTC	CASSRGLSGYEQYF
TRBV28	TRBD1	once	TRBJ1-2	TGTGCCAGCAGTCTTCCAGGGGGACAGGGTTCCTATGGCTACACCTTC	CASSLPGGQGSYGYTF
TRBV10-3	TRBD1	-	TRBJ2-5	TGTGCCATCAGTGCCGGGACAGGGGGAGAGACCCAGTACTTC	CAISAGTGGETQYF
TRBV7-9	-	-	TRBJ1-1	TGTGCCAGCAGCTTAGGAAGGGGAGAAGCTTTCTTT	CASSLGRGEAFF
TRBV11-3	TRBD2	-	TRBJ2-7	TGTGCCAGCAGCTTAGAGTCCGGGACTAGCGGAGGGAACTACGAGCAGTACTTC	CASSLESGTSGGNYEQYF